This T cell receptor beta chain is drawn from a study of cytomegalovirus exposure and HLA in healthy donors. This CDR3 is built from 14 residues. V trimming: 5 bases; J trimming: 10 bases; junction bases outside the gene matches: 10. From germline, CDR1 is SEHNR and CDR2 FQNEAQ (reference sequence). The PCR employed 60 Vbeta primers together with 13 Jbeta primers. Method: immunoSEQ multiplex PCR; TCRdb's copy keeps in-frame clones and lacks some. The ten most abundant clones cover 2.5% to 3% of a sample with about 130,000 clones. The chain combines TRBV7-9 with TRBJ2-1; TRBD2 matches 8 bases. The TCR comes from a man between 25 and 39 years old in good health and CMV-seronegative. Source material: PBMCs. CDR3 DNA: TGTGCCAGCAGCCTCTCCCCTAGCGGGCCAGAGCAGTTCTTC. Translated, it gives CASSLSPSGPEQFF.